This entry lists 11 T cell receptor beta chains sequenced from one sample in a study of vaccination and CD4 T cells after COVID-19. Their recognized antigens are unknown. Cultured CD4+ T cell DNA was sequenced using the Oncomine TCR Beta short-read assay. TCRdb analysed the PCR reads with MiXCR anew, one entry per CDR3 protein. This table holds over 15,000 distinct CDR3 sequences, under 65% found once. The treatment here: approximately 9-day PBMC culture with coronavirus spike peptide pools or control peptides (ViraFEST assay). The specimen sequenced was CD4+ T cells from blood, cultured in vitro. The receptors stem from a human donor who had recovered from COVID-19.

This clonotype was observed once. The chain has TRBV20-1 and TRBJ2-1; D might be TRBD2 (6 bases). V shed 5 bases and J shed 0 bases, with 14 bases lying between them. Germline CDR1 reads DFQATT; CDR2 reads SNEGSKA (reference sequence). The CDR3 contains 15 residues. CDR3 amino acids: CSALPGLASYNEQFF. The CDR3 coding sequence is TGCAGTGCTCTACCGGGACTGGCCTCCTACAATGAGCAGTTCTTC.

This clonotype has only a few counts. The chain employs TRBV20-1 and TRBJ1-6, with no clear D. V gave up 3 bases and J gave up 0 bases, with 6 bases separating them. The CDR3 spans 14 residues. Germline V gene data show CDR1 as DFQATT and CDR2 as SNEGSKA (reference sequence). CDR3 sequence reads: CSARSSSYNSPLHF. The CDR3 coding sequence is TGCAGTGCTAGGTCCAGCTCCTATAATTCACCCCTCCACTTT.

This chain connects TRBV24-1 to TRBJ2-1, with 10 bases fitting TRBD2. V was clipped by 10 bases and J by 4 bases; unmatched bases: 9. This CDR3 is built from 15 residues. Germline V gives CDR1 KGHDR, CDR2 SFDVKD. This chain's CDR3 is CATSPTSGAYNEQFF. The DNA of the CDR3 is TGTGCCACGTCTCCCACTAGCGGGGCTTACAATGAGCAGTTCTTC.

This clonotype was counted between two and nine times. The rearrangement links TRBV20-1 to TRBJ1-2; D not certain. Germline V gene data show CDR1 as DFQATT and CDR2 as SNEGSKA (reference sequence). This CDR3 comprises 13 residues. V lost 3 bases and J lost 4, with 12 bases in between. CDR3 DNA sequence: TGCAGTGCTAGGACCGGAGTGGTCTATGGCTACACCTTC. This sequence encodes CSARTGVVYGYTF.

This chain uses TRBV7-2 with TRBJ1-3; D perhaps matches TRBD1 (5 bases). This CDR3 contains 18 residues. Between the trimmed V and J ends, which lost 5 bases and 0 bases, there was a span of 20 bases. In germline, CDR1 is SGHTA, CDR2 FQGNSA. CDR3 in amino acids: CASSRGTNLPISGNTIYF. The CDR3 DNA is TGTGCCAGCAGCCGTGGGACGAACCTCCCTATCTCTGGAAACACCATATATTTT.

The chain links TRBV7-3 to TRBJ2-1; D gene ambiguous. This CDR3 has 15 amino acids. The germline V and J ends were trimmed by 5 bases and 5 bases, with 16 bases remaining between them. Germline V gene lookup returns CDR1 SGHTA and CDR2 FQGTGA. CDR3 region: CASSPPGWENNEQFF. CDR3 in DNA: TGTGCCAGCAGCCCCCCTGGGTGGGAAAACAATGAGCAGTTCTTC.

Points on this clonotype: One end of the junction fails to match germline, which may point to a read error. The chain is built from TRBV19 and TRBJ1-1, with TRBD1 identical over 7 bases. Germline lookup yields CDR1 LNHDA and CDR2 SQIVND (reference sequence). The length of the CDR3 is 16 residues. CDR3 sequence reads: CASSRRRDSLNTGAFF. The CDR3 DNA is TGTGCCAGTAGTAGACGTAGGGACAGTTTGAACACTGGAGCTTTCTTT.

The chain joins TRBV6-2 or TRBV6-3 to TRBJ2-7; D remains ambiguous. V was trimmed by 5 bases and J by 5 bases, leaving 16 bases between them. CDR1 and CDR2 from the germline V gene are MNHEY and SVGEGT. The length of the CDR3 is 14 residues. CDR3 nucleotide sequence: TGTGCCAGCAGTCGACACACCACTGGGGACGAGCAGTACTTC. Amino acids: CASSRHTTGDEQYF.

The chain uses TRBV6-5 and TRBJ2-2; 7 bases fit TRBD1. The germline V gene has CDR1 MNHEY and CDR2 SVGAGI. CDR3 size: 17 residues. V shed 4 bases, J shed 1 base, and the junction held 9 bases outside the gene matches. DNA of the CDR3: TGTGCCAGCAGTTCCTTAGACAGGGATAGGAACACCGGGGAGCTGTTTTTT. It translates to CASSSLDRDRNTGELFF.

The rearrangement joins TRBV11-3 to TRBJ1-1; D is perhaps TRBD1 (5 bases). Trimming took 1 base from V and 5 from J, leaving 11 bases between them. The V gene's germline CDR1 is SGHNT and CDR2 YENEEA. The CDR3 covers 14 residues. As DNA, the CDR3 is TGTGCCAGCAGCTTAGGGGGGGACGGGACTGAAGCTTTCTTT. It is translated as CASSLGGDGTEAFF.

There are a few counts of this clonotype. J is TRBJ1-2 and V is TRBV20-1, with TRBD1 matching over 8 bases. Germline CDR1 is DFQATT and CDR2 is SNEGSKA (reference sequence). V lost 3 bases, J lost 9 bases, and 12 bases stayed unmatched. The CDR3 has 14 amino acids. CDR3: CSARPGQDMGSYTF. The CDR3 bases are TGCAGTGCTAGGCCGGGACAGGACATGGGTAGCTACACCTTC.